One sample yielded the 26 T cell receptor beta chains listed below, sequenced in a study of cytomegalovirus exposure and HLA in healthy donors. Data came from immunoSEQ multiplex PCR; TCRdb stores just in-frame clones and leaves some out. Here the sample spans roughly 150,000 clones, about nine tenths being singletons. Source material: PBMCs. The receptors were sampled from a woman aged 18 to 35 in good health and CMV-seropositive.

This clone has a handful of counts. This chain connects TRBV6-5 to TRBJ2-2, with a tentative D call TRBD1 (5 bases). Germline CDR1 reads MNHEY; CDR2 reads SVGAGI. The CDR3 has 13 amino acids. Trimming pared 6 bases from V and 1 base from J, leaving 6 bases between. The chain's CDR3 is CASRTVNTGELFF. CDR3 nucleotides: TGTGCCAGCAGGACAGTGAACACCGGGGAGCTGTTTTTT.

This chain uses TRBV27 with TRBJ2-3; 9 positions agree with TRBD2. Germline V gene data show CDR1 as MNHEY and CDR2 as SMNVEV (reference sequence). V was pared by 2 bases and J by 5 bases, with 2 bases of the junction left unmatched. The CDR3 loop spans 14 amino acids. CDR3 sequence reads: CASSLGSGRDTQYF. The CDR3 DNA sequence: TGTGCCAGCAGTTTAGGTAGCGGGAGAGATACGCAGTATTTT.

The table lists this clone with a count of one. The rearrangement uses TRBV7-9 and TRBJ1-1; D call uncertain. The germline V gene has CDR1 SEHNR and CDR2 FQNEAQ (reference sequence). The CDR3 covers 14 residues. Trimming cost V 2 bases and J 4 bases, with 11 bases left between them. Here the CDR3 DNA reads TGTGCCAGCAGCTTACCAGGACTGCTCACTGAAGCTTTCTTT. Translation: CASSLPGLLTEAFF.

J is TRBJ2-3 and V is TRBV28; 11 nucleotides match TRBD1. Germline CDR1 is MDHEN and CDR2 is SYDVKM. Unmatched junction bases numbered 10, after V lost 10 bases and J lost 1 base. There are 16 residues in the CDR3. CDR3 in amino acids: CATKDRGPRGTDTQYF. The CDR3 region has the DNA TGTGCCACGAAGGACAGGGGGCCAAGAGGCACAGATACGCAGTATTTT.

The J gene is TRBJ1-2, the V gene TRBV15, with a tentative D call TRBD1 (6 bases). CDR1 and CDR2 (germline): LNHNV, YYDKDF (reference sequence). V lost 1 base and J 4 bases, leaving 13 bases between the germline ends. This CDR3 is 15 amino acids long. CDR3 region: CATSRAGELFYGYTF. The CDR3, as DNA: TGTGCCACCAGCAGAGCAGGGGAACTTTTCTATGGCTACACCTTC. Using reference TRBV15 and TRBJ1-2 for the parts outside the CDR3, the full variable domain is DAMVIQNPRYQVTQFGKPVTLSCSQTLNHNVMYWYQQKSSQAPKLLFHYYDKDFNNEADTPDNFQSRRPNTSFCFLDIRSPGLGDTAMYLCATSRAGELFYGYTFGSGTRLTVV.

This chain joins TRBV7-9 and TRBJ1-2, with D possibly matching TRBD1 (6 bases). The CDR3 loop spans 14 amino acids. Germline V gene lookup returns CDR1 SEHNR and CDR2 FQNEAQ (reference sequence). The V end was cut by 5 bases, the J end by 4 bases, with 14 bases between. CDR3 protein: CASSPVRGVYGYTF. The CDR3 DNA reads as TGTGCCAGCAGCCCCGTCAGGGGTGTCTATGGCTACACCTTC.

V is TRBV30 and J is TRBJ1-2; TRBD1 aligns across 7 bases. The trim removed 3 bases at V and 8 bases at J, leaving 6 bases unmatched. CDR3 size: 12 residues. Germline V gene sequence: CDR1 GTSNPN, CDR2 SVGIG (reference sequence). Here the CDR3 DNA reads TGTGCCTGGAGCTGGGGACAGCTAGGCTACACCTTC. Its protein product is CAWSWGQLGYTF.

The V gene is TRBV5-1, the J gene TRBJ2-7, with D perhaps matching TRBD2 (6 bases). The CDR3 spans 15 residues. Germline lookup yields CDR1 SGHRS and CDR2 YFSETQ. V was pared by 2 bases and J by 3 bases, with 15 bases between. The CDR3 protein is CASSLVPAGNYEQYF. CDR3 bases: TGCGCCAGCAGCTTAGTTCCGGCGGGGAACTACGAGCAGTACTTC.

The chain uses TRBV21-1 and TRBJ2-3; TRBD2 reflects the table's D call only, with no check against the DNA. TRBV21-1 is a pseudogene. The CDR3 runs 19 residues. The CDR3 region is CASSRTKREGPRTTDTQYF. CDR3 bases: TGTGCCAGCAGCAGAACCAAGCGGGAGGGCCCGAGGACAACAGATACGCAGTATTTT.

This rearrangement joins TRBV5-1 to TRBJ2-7; tentative D call: TRBD2 (7 bases). This CDR3 contains 16 residues. The germline V gene has CDR1 SGHRS and CDR2 YFSETQ. V was cut by 0 bases and J by 4 bases, with 17 bases left in between. The CDR3 reads CASSLAERGREYEQYF. As DNA, the CDR3 is TGCGCCAGCAGCTTGGCGGAGAGGGGGAGGGAATACGAGCAGTACTTC.

This chain connects TRBV25-1 to TRBJ1-1, with D possibly matching TRBD1 (5 bases). CDR3 size: 13 residues. V was shortened by 4 bases and J by 9 bases, with 15 bases between the two germline ends. CDR1 MGHDK and CDR2 SYGVNS come from the germline V gene. In DNA, the CDR3 is TGTGCCAGCAGTGCGGGAGCTAGACAGCAAGCTTTCTTT. Residues: CASSAGARQQAFF.

The rearrangement links TRBV28 to TRBJ1-5; 10 bases match TRBD1. Germline V gene data show CDR1 as MDHEN and CDR2 as SYDVKM. The CDR3 runs to 13 residues. With 8 bases clipped from V and 5 bases from J, the junction kept 3 bases outside the gene matches. The CDR3 region has the DNA TGTGCCAGCGGGGGGACAGGGGATCAGCCCCAGCATTTT. Translation: CASGGTGDQPQHF.

This sequence joins TRBV6-5 and TRBJ2-7; TRBD2 matches at 7 bases. The J segment lost 3 bases and the V segment lost 4 bases, leaving 9 bases of the junction unmatched. There are 15 residues in the CDR3. Germline CDR1 and CDR2: MNHEY and SVGAGI. The CDR3 protein is CASSFSLADRYEQYF. The CDR3 DNA is TGTGCCAGCAGTTTTTCGCTAGCGGACCGCTACGAGCAGTACTTC.

The V and J genes are TRBV30 and TRBJ1-4; 7 bases map to TRBD1. The CDR3 is 13 residues long. The germline CDR1 and CDR2 sequences are GTSNPN and SVGIG (reference sequence). Germline trimming cut 4 bases from V and 7 bases from J; bases unmatched to any gene: 6. As DNA, the CDR3 is TGTGCCTGGAAACTTACAGGGGCTGAAAAACTGTTTTTT. This gives the protein CAWKLTGAEKLFF.

This chain uses TRBV28 with TRBJ2-1; 7 nucleotides align to TRBD2. The CDR3 runs to 17 residues. Germline V gene sequence: CDR1 MDHEN, CDR2 SYDVKM. After removal of 1 base from V and 3 bases from J, the junction contained 9 bases not matched to a gene. CDR3 DNA sequence: TGTGCCAGCAGTTTATCCCCGGCTAGCGGCAACTACAATGAGCAGTTCTTC. It translates to CASSLSPASGNYNEQFF.

The rearrangement joins TRBV7-2 to TRBJ2-7, with D tentatively TRBD2 (5 bases). V gave up 5 bases and J gave up 0 bases, with 11 bases separating them. The CDR3 runs 14 residues. Germline V CDR1 and CDR2: SGHTA, FQGNSA. The CDR3 DNA is TGTGCCAGCAGCCCCAGAGGGTCCTCCTACGAGCAGTACTTC. Residues: CASSPRGSSYEQYF.

The chain combines TRBV30 with TRBJ2-7; D not resolved. Germline assignment: CDR1 GTSNPN and CDR2 SVGIG (reference sequence). Trimming removed 4 bases at V and 0 bases at J, with 10 bases between. The CDR3 is 13 residues long. The CDR3 bases are TGTGCCTGGAAATCGGTAAGCTCCTACGAGCAGTACTTC. Translation gives CAWKSVSSYEQYF.

The chain employs TRBV5-1 and TRBJ2-2, with 7 bases aligning to TRBD2. V trimming: 7 bases; J trimming: 5 bases; junction bases outside the gene matches: 11. The CDR3 runs to 15 residues. Germline V gives CDR1 SGHRS, CDR2 YFSETQ. CDR3 DNA sequence: TGCGCCAGCGCCTCTGGCGGGAGTGGAACCGGGGAGCTGTTTTTT. It yields the protein CASASGGSGTGELFF.

This clone was seen only a few times. The chain employs TRBV9 and TRBJ2-1; maybe TRBD2 (5 bases). Germline V gene lookup returns CDR1 SGDLS and CDR2 YYNGEE. Trimming removed 3 bases at V and 4 bases at J, with 8 bases between. The CDR3 length is 13 residues. The CDR3 protein is CASSGTPYNEQFF. The CDR3, as DNA: TGTGCCAGCAGCGGGACTCCATACAATGAGCAGTTCTTC. Combining the CDR3 with reference TRBV9 and TRBJ2-1 gives the whole variable domain DSGVTQTPKHLITATGQRVTLRCSPRSGDLSVYWYQQSLDQGLQFLIQYYNGEERAKGNILERFSAQQFPDLHSELNLSSLELGDSALYFCASSGTPYNEQFFGPGTRLTVL.

V and J are TRBV4-1 and TRBJ2-1; maybe TRBD1 (5 bases). Looked up from germline, CDR1 is MGHRA and CDR2 is YSYEKL. This CDR3 spans 20 amino acids. Trimming stripped 0 bases from V and 0 bases from J, with 21 bases between. CDR3 coding DNA: TGCGCCAGCAGCCAAGACAATTATTGGGGCGACTGGAGCTCCTACAATGAGCAGTTCTTC. Amino acid sequence: CASSQDNYWGDWSSYNEQFF.

This clone was counted a single time. V is TRBV5-1 and J is TRBJ2-1, with 10 bases aligning to TRBD2. V shed 2 bases, J shed 2 bases, and the junction held 1 base outside the gene matches. CDR3 length equals 15 residues. Germline V gene data show CDR1 as SGHRS and CDR2 as YFSETQ. DNA for the CDR3: TGCGCCAGCAGCTTCCTAGCGGGGGCCTACAATGAGCAGTTCTTC. Protein sequence: CASSFLAGAYNEQFF.

The chain is built from TRBV30 and TRBJ2-6; 7 bases are shared with TRBD2. Germline V gives CDR1 GTSNPN, CDR2 SVGIG (reference sequence). The CDR3 runs to 14 residues. V shed 5 bases and J 3 bases; nucleotides not matched to a gene: 4. CDR3 bases: TGTGCCTGGGGGGAGGGAGATGGGGCCAACGTCCTGACTTTC. Protein: CAWGEGDGANVLTF.

This chain connects TRBV5-1 to TRBJ1-1; D not resolved. With 4 bases removed from V and 2 bases from J, the gap between germline ends came to 15 bases. The germline V gene has CDR1 SGHRS and CDR2 YFSETQ. CDR3 size: 15 residues. The CDR3 region is CASSPEPEINTEAFF. In nucleotides, the CDR3 is TGCGCCAGCAGCCCGGAACCGGAGATCAACACTGAAGCTTTCTTT.

This clone was counted once. The chain has TRBV30 and TRBJ2-3, with a weak D call TRBD1 (5 bases). Trimming removed 2 bases at V and 2 bases at J, with 17 bases between. There are 16 residues in the CDR3. Germline V gene data show CDR1 as GTSNPN and CDR2 as SVGIG (reference sequence). The CDR3 loop reads CAWSSNQGLITDTQYF. Written as DNA, the CDR3 is TGTGCCTGGAGTTCTAATCAGGGTCTAATCACAGATACGCAGTATTTT.

A remark on this clone: Other DNA sequences in the same sample also yield this CDR3. The V call is TRBV28, the J call TRBJ2-7; no reliable D call. The CDR3 spans 12 residues. Germline CDR1 is MDHEN and CDR2 is SYDVKM. V was pared by 3 bases and J by 3 bases, with 6 bases between. CDR3 DNA sequence: TGTGCCAGCAGTTTTGGAGTCTACGAGCAGTACTTC. This codes for CASSFGVYEQYF.

V gene TRBV7-2 combines with J gene TRBJ2-7; 7 nucleotides match TRBD1. CDR1 and CDR2 (germline): SGHTA, FQGNSA. The CDR3 totals 15 residues. J lost 4 bases, V lost 0 bases, and 6 bases had no gene match. CDR3 residues: CASSLAWDSVYEQYF. CDR3 sequence (DNA): TGTGCCAGCAGCTTAGCTTGGGACAGTGTTTACGAGCAGTACTTC. The whole variable domain, filled in from reference TRBV7-2 and TRBJ2-7, reads GAGVSQSPSNKVTEKGKDVELRCDPISGHTALYWYRQSLGQGLEFLIYFQGNSAPDKSGLPSDRFSAERTGGSVSTLTIQRTQQEDSAVYLCASSLAWDSVYEQYFGPGTRLTVT.